This is a list of T cell receptor beta chains from one sample in a study of CD8 T cells in Susac syndrome. MiXCR, run by TCRdb on the immunoSEQ multiplex PCR reads, gives a single entry per CDR3 protein. Of around 300,000 distinct CDR3 sequences in the sample, 70% to 90% were seen once. The specimen was CD8+ T cells from PBMCs. These TCRs come from a human donor with multiple sclerosis. Each CDR3 is given with its conserved first and last residue. D genes are given only for firm matches. The size of a clone is reported for some rows only, either as once, few or many, or as a class for expanded clones.

D: -
size: -
V: TRBV19
J: TRBJ1-3
CDR3: CASSKIISGNTIYF
DNA: TGTGCCAGTAGTAAAATAATCAGCGGAAACACCATATATTTT

D: -
size: -
V: TRBV10-3
J: TRBJ2-7
CDR3: CAISPDQGYEQYF
DNA: TGTGCCATCAGTCCGGACCAGGGCTACGAGCAGTACTTC

D: TRBD2
size: -
V: TRBV20-1
J: TRBJ2-7
CDR3: CSARNEPGLAGGPRSYEQYF
DNA: TGCAGTGCTAGAAACGAACCCGGGTTAGCGGGAGGGCCGCGGTCCTACGAGCAGTACTTC

D: -
size: -
V: TRBV27
J: TRBJ2-1
CDR3: CASSPLLGSFYNEQFF
DNA: TGTGCCAGCAGTCCCCTCCTAGGTTCATTCTACAATGAGCAGTTCTTC

D: -
size: -
V: TRBV4-3
J: TRBJ2-2
CDR3: CASSQAANTGELFF
DNA: TGCGCCAGCAGCCAAGCTGCGAACACCGGGGAGCTGTTTTTT

D: -
size: -
V: TRBV4-1
J: TRBJ2-7
CDR3: CASSQVGTVYYEQYF
DNA: TGCGCCAGCAGCCAAGTTGGGACCGTATACTACGAGCAGTACTTC

D: -
size: -
V: TRBV20-1
J: TRBJ2-7
CDR3: CSASEAGPSYEQYF
DNA: TGCAGTGCTAGCGAAGCGGGTCCTTCCTACGAGCAGTACTTC

D: -
size: few
V: TRBV15
J: TRBJ1-1
CDR3: CATSREARNTEAFF
DNA: TGTGCCACCAGCAGAGAGGCGAGGAACACTGAAGCTTTCTTT

D: TRBD1
size: once
V: TRBV15
J: TRBJ2-7
CDR3: CATSGTGFFEQYF
DNA: TGTGCCACCAGCGGGACAGGGTTTTTCGAGCAGTACTTC

D: TRBD2
size: -
V: TRBV4-3
J: TRBJ2-1
CDR3: CASSPSPTSAYNEQFF
DNA: TGCGCCAGCAGCCCGAGCCCGACTAGCGCCTACAATGAGCAGTTCTTC

D: -
size: once
V: TRBV5-4
J: TRBJ1-1
CDR3: CASSSAVSMNTEAFF
DNA: TGTGCCAGCAGCTCGGCAGTGTCTATGAACACTGAAGCTTTCTTT

D: -
size: -
V: TRBV19
J: TRBJ2-2
CDR3: CASSIGTYTGELFF
DNA: TGTGCCAGTAGTATAGGTACCTACACCGGGGAGCTGTTTTTT

D: TRBD2
size: -
V: TRBV25-1
J: TRBJ2-7
CDR3: CASSAGLAVYYEQYF
DNA: TGTGCCAGCAGTGCGGGACTAGCGGTTTACTACGAGCAGTACTTC

D: -
size: -
V: TRBV6-1
J: TRBJ2-1
CDR3: CASSEERTSYNEQFF
DNA: TGTGCCAGCAGTGAAGAGCGGACCTCCTACAATGAGCAGTTCTTC

D: TRBD1
size: -
V: TRBV25-1
J: TRBJ2-1
CDR3: CASSEGAGTGYYEQFF
DNA: TGTGCCAGCAGTGAAGGTGCCGGGACAGGGTACTATGAGCAGTTCTTC

D: -
size: -
V: TRBV4-3
J: TRBJ1-2
CDR3: CASSQEMVSVRFYGYTF
DNA: TGCGCCAGCAGCCAAGAAATGGTGTCCGTGCGATTCTATGGCTACACCTTC

D: -
size: -
V: TRBV7-3
J: TRBJ2-3
CDR3: CASSLGPVFYTQYF
DNA: TGTGCCAGCAGCTTGGGACCGGTCTTTTATACGCAGTATTTT

D: -
size: -
V: TRBV4-3
J: TRBJ1-1
CDR3: CASSPHDNTVRNTEASF
DNA: TGCGCCAGCAGCCCCCATGACAACACCGTTAGGAACACTGAAGCTTCCTTT

D: -
size: -
V: TRBV6-2/TRBV6-3
J: TRBJ2-1
CDR3: CASSFGQGRYNEQFF
DNA: TGTGCCAGCAGTTTCGGGCAGGGACGCTACAATGAGCAGTTCTTC

D: -
size: -
V: TRBV20-1
J: TRBJ2-7
CDR3: CSVSSESSYEQYF
DNA: TGCAGTGTTTCTAGCGAGAGCTCCTACGAGCAGTACTTC